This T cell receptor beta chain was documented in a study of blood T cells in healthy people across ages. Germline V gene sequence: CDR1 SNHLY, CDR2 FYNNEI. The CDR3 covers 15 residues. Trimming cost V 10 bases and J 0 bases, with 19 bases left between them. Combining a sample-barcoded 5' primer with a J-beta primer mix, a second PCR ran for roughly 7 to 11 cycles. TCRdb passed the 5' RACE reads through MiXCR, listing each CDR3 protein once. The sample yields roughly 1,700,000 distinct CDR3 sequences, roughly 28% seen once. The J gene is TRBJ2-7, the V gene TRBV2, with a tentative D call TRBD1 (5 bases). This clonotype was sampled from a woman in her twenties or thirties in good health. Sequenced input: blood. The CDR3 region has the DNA TGTGCCACCCTAGACGACAGACCAAGCTCCTACGAGCAGTACTTC. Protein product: CATLDDRPSSYEQYF.